This T cell receptor (beta chain) was found in a study of T cell changes during pregnancy in multiple sclerosis. Libraries were prepared by immunoSEQ multiplex PCR; TCRdb keeps only in-frame clonotypes and omits some of them. The sample yields 40,000 to 50,000 clones, approximately 92% seen once. Germline CDR1 and CDR2: LGHNA and YNFKEQ. The V end lost 0 bases, the J end lost 3 bases, and 7 bases lay between the germline ends. The CDR3 runs to 14 residues. This clonotype was sampled from a female donor with multiple sclerosis, enrolled in a pregnancy study. This specimen was CD4+ T cells from peripheral blood mononuclear cells, taken in the first trimester of pregnancy. This chain connects TRBV4-2 to TRBJ2-3; D ambiguous. CDR3 nucleotide sequence: TGTGCCAGCAGCCAAGACCCAGGAACAGATACGCAGTATTTT. This gives the protein CASSQDPGTDTQYF.